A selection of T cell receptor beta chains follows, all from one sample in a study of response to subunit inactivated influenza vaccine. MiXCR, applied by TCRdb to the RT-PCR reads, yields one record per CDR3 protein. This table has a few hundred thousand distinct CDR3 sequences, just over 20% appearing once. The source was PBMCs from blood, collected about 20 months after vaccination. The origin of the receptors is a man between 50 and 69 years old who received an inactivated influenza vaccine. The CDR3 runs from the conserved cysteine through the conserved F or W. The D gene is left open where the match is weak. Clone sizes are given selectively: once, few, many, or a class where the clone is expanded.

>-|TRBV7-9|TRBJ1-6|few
CASSLNGSPLHF
TGTGCCAGCAGCTTAAACGGCTCACCCCTCCACTTT
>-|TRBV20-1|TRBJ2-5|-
CSAGLTGKETQYF
TGCAGTGCTGGACTCACAGGGAAAGAGACCCAGTACTTC
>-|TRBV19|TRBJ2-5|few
CASSTSAWETQYF
TGTGCCAGTAGTACTTCAGCTTGGGAGACCCAGTACTTC
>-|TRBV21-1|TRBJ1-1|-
CASSNPRHRRTSTEAFF
TGTGCCAGCAGCAATCCCCGCCACCGTAGGACATCCACTGAAGCTTTCTTT
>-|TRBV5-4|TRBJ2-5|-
CASSLLPPETQYF
TGTGCCAGCAGCCTACTCCCTCCAGAGACCCAGTACTTC
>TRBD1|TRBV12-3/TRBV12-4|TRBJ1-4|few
CASSRSTGGDEKLFF
TGTGCCAGCAGTCGATCGACAGGGGGGGATGAAAAACTGTTTTTT
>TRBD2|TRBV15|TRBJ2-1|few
CATSRSGLAGFSYNEQFF
TGTGCCACCAGCAGATCCGGACTAGCGGGATTCTCCTACAATGAGCAGTTCTTC
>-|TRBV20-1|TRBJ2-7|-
CSARAVRVAHEQYF
TGCAGTGCTAGAGCGGTCAGGGTGGCCCACGAGCAGTACTTC
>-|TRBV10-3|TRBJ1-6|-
CAIRAGERSPLHF
TGTGCCATCAGGGCGGGGGAGAGGTCACCCCTCCACTTT
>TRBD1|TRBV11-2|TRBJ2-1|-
CASSLRSGQGHRGGEQFF
TGTGCCAGCAGCTTACGGTCGGGACAGGGGCATAGGGGTGGTGAGCAGTTCTTC
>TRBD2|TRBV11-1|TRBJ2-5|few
CASSSSGGAGTQYF
TGTGCCAGCAGCTCTAGCGGGGGCGCCGGGACCCAGTACTTC
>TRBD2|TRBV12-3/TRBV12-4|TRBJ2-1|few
CASNLAGGTNEQFF
TGTGCCAGCAACCTAGCGGGGGGTACGAATGAGCAGTTCTTC
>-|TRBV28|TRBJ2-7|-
CASSSPKTVSYEQYF
TGTGCCAGCAGTTCTCCCAAGACAGTATCCTACGAGCAGTACTTC
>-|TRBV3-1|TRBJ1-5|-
CASSQADQPQHF
TGTGCCAGCAGCCAAGCTGATCAGCCCCAGCATTTT
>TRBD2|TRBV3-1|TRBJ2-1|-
CASSQVSGGRAFGNEQFF
TGTGCCAGCAGCCAAGTTTCCGGCGGGAGGGCCTTTGGCAATGAGCAGTTCTTC
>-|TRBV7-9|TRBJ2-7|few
CASSPRGRDDPYEQYF
TGTGCCAGCAGCCCCAGGGGCCGGGATGACCCCTACGAGCAGTACTTC
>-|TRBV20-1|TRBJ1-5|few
CSAREAGSNSNQPQHF
TGCAGTGCAAGGGAGGCCGGGTCAAATAGCAATCAGCCCCAGCATTTT
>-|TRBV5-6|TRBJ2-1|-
CASSLGREQFF
TGTGCCAGCAGCTTGGGAAGGGAGCAGTTCTTC
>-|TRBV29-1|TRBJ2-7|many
CSVSAGWSYEQYF
TGCAGCGTTTCTGCGGGATGGTCCTACGAGCAGTACTTC
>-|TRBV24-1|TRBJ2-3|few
CATSDSGRRDTQYF
TGTGCCACCAGTGACTCCGGGCGTCGGGATACGCAGTATTTT
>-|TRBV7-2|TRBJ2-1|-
CASRQTKTHNEQFF
TGTGCCAGCAGACAAACAAAAACTCACAATGAGCAGTTCTTC
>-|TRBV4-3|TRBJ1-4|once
CASSRGLDEKLFF
TGCGCCAGCAGCCGTGGGCTGGATGAAAAACTGTTTTTT
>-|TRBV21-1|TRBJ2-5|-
CASPVKRQETQYF
TGTGCCAGCCCCGTCAAAAGGCAAGAGACCCAGTACTTC
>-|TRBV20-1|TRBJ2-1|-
CSARPMLGPYNDEQFF
TGCAGTGCTAGACCCATGTTAGGTCCTTACAACGATGAGCAGTTCTTC
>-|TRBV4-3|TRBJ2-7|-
CASSQSFRGGYEQYF
TGCGCCAGCAGCCAAAGCTTCCGCGGAGGGTACGAGCAGTACTTC
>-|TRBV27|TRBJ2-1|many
CASSRPGTYNEQFF
TGTGCCAGCAGTAGACCCGGGACATACAATGAGCAGTTCTTC
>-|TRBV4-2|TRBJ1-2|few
CASSQGAGTSLGYTF
TGTGCCAGCAGCCAAGGAGCAGGGACTTCCCTCGGCTACACCTTC
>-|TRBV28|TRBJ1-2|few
CASSNQGTYGYTF
TGTGCCAGCAGTAATCAAGGGACCTATGGCTACACCTTC
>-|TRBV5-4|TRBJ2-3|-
CASSLESRGLTDTQYF
TGTGCCAGCAGCTTGGAAAGTCGGGGGCTCACAGATACGCAGTATTTT
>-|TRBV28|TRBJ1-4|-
CASSFGFYGITNEKLFF
TGTGCCAGCAGTTTTGGGTTCTATGGTATAACTAATGAAAAACTGTTTTTT
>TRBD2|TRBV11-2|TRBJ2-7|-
CASSRPGPSGVYSYEQYF
TGTGCCAGCAGCCGACCAGGACCCAGCGGGGTTTACTCCTACGAGCAGTACTTC
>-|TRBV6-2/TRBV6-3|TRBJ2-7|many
CASSILGGQSYEQYF
TGTGCCAGCAGCATACTGGGTGGCCAATCCTACGAGCAGTACTTC
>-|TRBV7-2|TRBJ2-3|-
CAIATGLGGGTDTQYF
TGTGCCATCGCGACAGGGTTGGGTGGAGGGACAGATACGCAGTATTTT
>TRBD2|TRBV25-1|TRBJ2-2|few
CASSEGLAGGRNTGELFF
TGTGCCAGCAGTGAGGGACTAGCGGGGGGGCGGAACACCGGGGAGCTGTTTTTT
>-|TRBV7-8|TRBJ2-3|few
CASSKRESTDTQYF
TGTGCCAGCAGCAAAAGAGAAAGCACAGATACGCAGTATTTT
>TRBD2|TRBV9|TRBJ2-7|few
CASSVGRTSGTYEQYF
TGTGCCAGCAGCGTAGGGAGGACTAGCGGCACCTACGAGCAGTACTTC
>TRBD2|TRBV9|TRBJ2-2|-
CASSEGRLANTGELFF
TGTGCCAGCAGCGAGGGCCGACTAGCAAACACCGGGGAGCTGTTTTTT
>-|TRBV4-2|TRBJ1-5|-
CASSRNRDQPQHF
TGTGCCAGCAGCAGAAACAGGGATCAGCCCCAGCATTTT
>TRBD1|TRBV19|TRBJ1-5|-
CASSIGTGGTLSNQPQHF
TGTGCCAGTAGTATAGGGACAGGGGGCACCCTTAGCAATCAGCCCCAGCATTTT
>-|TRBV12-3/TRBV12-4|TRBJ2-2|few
CASDGENTGELFF
TGTGCCAGCGACGGGGAAAACACCGGGGAGCTGTTTTTT
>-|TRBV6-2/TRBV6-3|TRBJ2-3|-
CASSYGILLAGTDTQYF
TGTGCCAGCAGTTACGGCATCCTACTAGCCGGCACAGATACGCAGTATTTT
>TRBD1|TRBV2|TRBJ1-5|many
CASSQDRAQPQHF
TGTGCCAGCAGCCAAGACAGGGCGCAGCCCCAGCATTTT
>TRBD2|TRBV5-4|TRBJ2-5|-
CASSRTSDKTQYF
TGTGCCAGCAGCCGAACTAGCGACAAGACCCAGTACTTC
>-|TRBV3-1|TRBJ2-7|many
CASSQAYEQYF
TGTGCCAGCAGCCAAGCCTACGAGCAGTACTTC
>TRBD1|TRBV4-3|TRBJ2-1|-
CASSQDVGQGYNEQFF
TGCGCCAGCAGCCAAGATGTGGGACAGGGCTACAATGAGCAGTTCTTC
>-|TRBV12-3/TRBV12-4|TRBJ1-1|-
CAIRQDTQGEAFF
TGTGCCATTCGGCAGGACACTCAAGGTGAAGCTTTCTTT
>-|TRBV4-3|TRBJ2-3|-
CASSQDRLADTQYF
TGCGCCAGCAGCCAAGACAGGCTGGCAGATACGCAGTATTTT
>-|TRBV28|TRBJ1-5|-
CASSSWRRSRVGNQPQHF
TGTGCCAGCAGTTCCTGGAGAAGGTCCAGGGTGGGCAATCAGCCCCAGCATTTT
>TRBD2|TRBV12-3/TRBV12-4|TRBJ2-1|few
CASSFSLREGGQFF
TGTGCCAGCAGTTTTTCCCTGAGGGAGGGCGGGCAGTTCTTC
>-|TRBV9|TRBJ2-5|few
CASSVGPSFQETQYF
TGTGCCAGCAGCGTAGGACCGAGTTTCCAAGAGACCCAGTACTTC
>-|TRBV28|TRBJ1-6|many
CASSLPDDSYNSPLHF
TGTGCCAGCTCCCTACCAGACGACTCCTATAATTCACCCCTCCACTTT
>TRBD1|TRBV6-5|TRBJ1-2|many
CASSSDRVLRGYTF
TGTGCCAGCAGTTCGGACAGGGTGTTACGAGGCTACACCTTC
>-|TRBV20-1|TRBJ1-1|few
CSARDLRRGLLLNTEAFF
TGCAGTGCTAGAGATCTGAGAAGGGGACTCCTATTGAACACTGAAGCTTTCTTT
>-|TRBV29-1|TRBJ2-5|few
CSGKGRFQETQYF
TGCAGCGGGAAGGGGCGATTCCAAGAGACCCAGTACTTC
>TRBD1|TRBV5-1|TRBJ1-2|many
CASSTVTGDYGYTF
TGCGCCAGCAGCACCGTGACAGGGGATTATGGCTACACCTTC
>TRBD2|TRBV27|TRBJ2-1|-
CASSLLVAGGIGGSYNEQFF
TGTGCCAGCAGTTTACTTGTAGCGGGAGGGATTGGGGGCTCCTACAATGAGCAGTTCTTC
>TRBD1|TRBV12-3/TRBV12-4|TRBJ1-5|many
CASSSGTGSRQPQHF
TGTGCCAGCAGTTCCGGGACAGGGAGCCGTCAGCCCCAGCATTTT
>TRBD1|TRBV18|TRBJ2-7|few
CASSPPFLVRTGPYEQYF
TGTGCCAGCTCACCACCGTTTCTGGTTCGGACAGGGCCCTACGAGCAGTACTTC
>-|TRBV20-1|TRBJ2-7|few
CSASEGRNEQYF
TGCAGTGCTAGCGAGGGACGCAACGAGCAGTACTTC
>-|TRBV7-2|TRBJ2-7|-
CASTKSQGRYEQYF
TGTGCCAGCACCAAGAGTCAGGGACGGTACGAGCAGTACTTC